This T cell receptor beta chain originates from a study of T cells in Graves' hyperthyroidism and ophthalmopathy. This CDR3 is built from 14 residues. Per germline, CDR1 MGHRA and CDR2 YSYEKL. V lost 6 bases and J 2 bases, leaving 14 bases between the germline ends. The CDR3 regions of TCR beta were amplified from RNA transcripts. RT-PCR in the first round (using the HTBI primer set) targeted the TCR CDR3. TCRdb reanalysed the multiplex PCR reads using MiXCR and keeps one entry per CDR3 protein. This table has roughly 400,000 distinct CDR3 sequences, over 11% appearing once. Isolation of PBMCs was performed on 8.5 to 10 ml fresh peripheral blood.

Sequences were obtained from blood. This receptor was identified in a man aged 50 to 59 with Graves' ophthalmopathy. V usage is TRBV4-1 and J usage is TRBJ2-7; D perhaps matches TRBD1 (6 bases). Here the CDR3 DNA reads TGCGCCAGCAGGGGACAAACCTACCCCTACGAGCAGTACTTC. As protein: CASRGQTYPYEQYF.